This T cell receptor beta chain came from a study of T cells in Graves' hyperthyroidism and ophthalmopathy. Diagnostic assessment was based on clinical symptoms, serum thyroxine and TRAb, thyroid ultrasound and orbital computed tomography. RNA transcripts provided the source from which TCR beta CDR3 regions were amplified. TCR CDR3 regions were first amplified by RT-PCR with HTBI primers. One entry per CDR3 protein results from TCRdb running MiXCR on the multiplex PCR reads. The data contain some 500,000 distinct CDR3 sequences, over 13% of them singletons. This clonotype showed up many times. The antigen remains unidentified. Notes on the study in general: Before onset, by a median of 6.5 months, the model predicted ophthalmopathy. Using 13 V-J features, a model discriminated ophthalmopathy from stable hyperthyroidism.

The ends lost 8 bases at V and 4 bases at J; junction bases unmatched: 10. The CDR3 spans 14 residues. This TCR was sampled from a woman aged 18-29 years with Graves' hyperthyroidism. The rearrangement uses TRBV12-3 or TRBV12-4 and TRBJ1-1; the match to TRBD1 covers 7 bases. The specimen sequenced was blood. This CDR3 is CASREVGGLTEAFF. DNA of the CDR3: TGTGCCAGCCGAGAAGTAGGGGGCCTCACTGAAGCTTTCTTT.